This TCR beta chain was sequenced during a study of OX40 agonist ivuxolimab in advanced cancers. Profiled with immunoSEQ multiplex PCR; TCRdb holds only in-frame clones, not every one. The repertoire consists of around 18,000 clones, with approximately 80% occurring once and the leading ten covering about an eighth. Germline V gives CDR1 MDHEN, CDR2 SYDVKM. The CDR3 runs 14 residues. The trim removed 5 bases at V and 2 bases at J, leaving 5 bases unmatched. The gene calls are TRBV28 and TRBJ2-7; 8 bases map to TRBD1. This receptor was identified in an adult with an advanced solid tumor such as melanoma, head and neck, liver or kidney cancer. Sequences were derived from CD4+ or CD8+ T cells sorted from blood, sampled in a trial of the OX40 agonist ivuxolimab. This chain's CDR3 is CASSAQGGPYEQYF. The CDR3 coding sequence is TGTGCCAGCAGTGCACAGGGGGGCCCCTACGAGCAGTACTTC. The whole variable domain, filled in from reference TRBV28 and TRBJ2-7, reads DVKVTQSSRYLVKRTGEKVFLECVQDMDHENMFWYRQDPGLGLRLIYFSYDVKMKEKGDIPEGYSVSREKKERFSLILESASTNQTSMYLCASSAQGGPYEQYFGPGTRLTVT.